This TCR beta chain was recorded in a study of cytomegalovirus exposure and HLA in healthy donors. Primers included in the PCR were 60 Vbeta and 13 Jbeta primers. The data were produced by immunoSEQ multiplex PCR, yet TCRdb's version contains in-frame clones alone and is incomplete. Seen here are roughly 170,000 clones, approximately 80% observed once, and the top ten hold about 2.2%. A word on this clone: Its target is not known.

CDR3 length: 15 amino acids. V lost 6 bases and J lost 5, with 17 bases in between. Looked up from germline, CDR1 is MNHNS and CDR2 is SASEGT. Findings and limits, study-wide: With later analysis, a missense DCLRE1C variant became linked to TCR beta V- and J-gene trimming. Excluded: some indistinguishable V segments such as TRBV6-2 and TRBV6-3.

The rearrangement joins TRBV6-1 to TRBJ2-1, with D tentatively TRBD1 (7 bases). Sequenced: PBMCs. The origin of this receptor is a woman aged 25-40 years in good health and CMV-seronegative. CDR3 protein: CASRAQGRHNNEQFF. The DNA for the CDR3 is TGTGCCAGCAGGGCACAGGGGAGGCATAACAATGAGCAGTTCTTC.